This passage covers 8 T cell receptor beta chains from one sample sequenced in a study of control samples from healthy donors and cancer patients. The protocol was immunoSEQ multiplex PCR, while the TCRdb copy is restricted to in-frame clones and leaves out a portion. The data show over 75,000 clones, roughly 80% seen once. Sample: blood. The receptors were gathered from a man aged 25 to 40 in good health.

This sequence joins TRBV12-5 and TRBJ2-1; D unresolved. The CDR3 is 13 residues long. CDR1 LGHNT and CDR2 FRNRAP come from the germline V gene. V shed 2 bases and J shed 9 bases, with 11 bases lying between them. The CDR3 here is CASGLSVTGEQFF. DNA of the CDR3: TGTGCTAGTGGTTTGTCGGTTACCGGTGAGCAGTTCTTC.

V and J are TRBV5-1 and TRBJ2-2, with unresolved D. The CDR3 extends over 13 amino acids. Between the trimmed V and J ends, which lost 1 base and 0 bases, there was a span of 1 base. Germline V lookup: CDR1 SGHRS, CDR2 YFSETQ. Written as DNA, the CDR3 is TGCGCCAGCAGCTTGACGAACACCGGGGAGCTGTTTTTT. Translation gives CASSLTNTGELFF. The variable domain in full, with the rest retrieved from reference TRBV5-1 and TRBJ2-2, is KAGVTQTPRYLIKTRGQQVTLSCSPISGHRSVSWYQQTPGQGLQFLFEYFSETQRNKGNFPGRFSGRQFSNSRSEMNVSTLELGDSALYLCASSLTNTGELFFGEGSRLTVL.

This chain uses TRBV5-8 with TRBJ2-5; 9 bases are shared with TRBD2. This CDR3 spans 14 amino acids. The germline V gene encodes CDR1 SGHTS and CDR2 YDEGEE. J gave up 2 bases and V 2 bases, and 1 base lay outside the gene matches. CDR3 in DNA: TGTGCCAGCAGCTTACTAGCGGGTCAAGAGACCCAGTACTTC. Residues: CASSLLAGQETQYF.

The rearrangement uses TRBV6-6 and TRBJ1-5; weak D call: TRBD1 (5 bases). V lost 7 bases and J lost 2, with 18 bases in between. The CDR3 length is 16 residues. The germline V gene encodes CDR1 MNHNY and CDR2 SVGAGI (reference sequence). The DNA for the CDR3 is TGTGCCAGCACCCTAGGAGTGGGGGGTGGCAATCAGCCCCAGCATTTT. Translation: CASTLGVGGGNQPQHF.

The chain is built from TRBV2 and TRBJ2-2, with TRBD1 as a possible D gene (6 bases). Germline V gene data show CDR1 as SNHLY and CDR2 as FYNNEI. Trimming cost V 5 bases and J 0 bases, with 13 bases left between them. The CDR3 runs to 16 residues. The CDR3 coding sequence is TGTGCCAGCAGTCCCGGGACACCGACGAACACCGGGGAGCTGTTTTTT. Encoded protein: CASSPGTPTNTGELFF.

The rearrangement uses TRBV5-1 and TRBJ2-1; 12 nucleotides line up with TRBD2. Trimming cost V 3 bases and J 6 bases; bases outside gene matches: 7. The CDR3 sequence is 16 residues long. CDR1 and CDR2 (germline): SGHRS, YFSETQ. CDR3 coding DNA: TGCGCCAGCAGCTCCATTCTAGCGGGGGGGCTCAATGAGCAGTTCTTC. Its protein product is CASSSILAGGLNEQFF. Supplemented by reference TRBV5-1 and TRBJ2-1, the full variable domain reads KAGVTQTPRYLIKTRGQQVTLSCSPISGHRSVSWYQQTPGQGLQFLFEYFSETQRNKGNFPGRFSGRQFSNSRSEMNVSTLELGDSALYLCASSSILAGGLNEQFFGPGTRLTVL.

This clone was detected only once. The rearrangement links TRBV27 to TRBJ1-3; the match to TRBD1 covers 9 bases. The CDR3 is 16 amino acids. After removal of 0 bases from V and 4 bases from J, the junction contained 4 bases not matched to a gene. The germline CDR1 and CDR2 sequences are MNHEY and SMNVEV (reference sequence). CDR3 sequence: CASSLSGTGIGNTIYF. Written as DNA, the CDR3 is TGTGCCAGCAGTTTATCCGGGACAGGGATCGGAAACACCATATATTTT.

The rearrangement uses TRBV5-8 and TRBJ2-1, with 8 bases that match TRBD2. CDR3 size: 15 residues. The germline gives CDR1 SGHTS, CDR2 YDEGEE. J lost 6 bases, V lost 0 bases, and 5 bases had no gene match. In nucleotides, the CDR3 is TGTGCCAGCAGCTTGGGACGGGGGGGTTCCAATGAGCAGTTCTTC. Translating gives CASSLGRGGSNEQFF.